Below are 29 T cell receptor beta chains sequenced from a single sample in a study of blood T cell repertoires in COVID-19. This table comes from immunoSEQ multiplex PCR, and its TCRdb copy is limited to in-frame clones, with some not included. The table includes about 300,000 clones, around 89% detected once. The sequenced sample consisted of peripheral blood. Receptor source: a man aged 40-55 years with acute or convalescent COVID-19.

CDR3 protein: CASSELQGIYNEQFF. The CDR3, as DNA: TGTGCCAGCAGTGAATTACAGGGGATCTACAATGAGCAGTTCTTC. The chain employs TRBV25-1 and TRBJ2-1; 7 bases map to TRBD1. J lost 3 bases, V lost 1 base, and 3 bases had no gene match. Germline loops: CDR1 MGHDK, CDR2 SYGVNS. The length of the CDR3 is 15 residues.

The chain couples TRBV6-5 to TRBJ1-2, with a weak D call TRBD1 (5 bases). This CDR3 is 15 amino acids long. The V gene's germline CDR1 is MNHEY and CDR2 SVGAGI. Trimming pared 0 bases from V and 3 bases from J, leaving 11 bases between. CDR3 sequence reads: CASSYSTQGYYGYTF. The CDR3 nucleotides are TGTGCCAGCAGTTACTCGACTCAGGGCTACTATGGCTACACCTTC.

The CDR3 here is CASSLLQGADEQYF. The CDR3 bases are TGTGCCAGCAGCTTACTCCAGGGGGCAGACGAGCAGTACTTC. The chain couples TRBV11-2 to TRBJ2-7; TRBD1 aligns across 8 bases. CDR1 is SGHAT and CDR2 is FQNNGV in the germline V gene. This CDR3 has 14 amino acids. V was pared by 2 bases and J by 5 bases, with 5 bases of the junction left unmatched. Full variable domain (remainder filled in from reference TRBV11-2 and TRBJ2-7): EAGVAQSPRYKIIEKRQSVAFWCNPISGHATLYWYQQILGQGPKLLIQFQNNGVVDDSQLPKDRFSAERLKGVDSTLKIQPAKLEDSAVYLCASSLLQGADEQYFGPGTRLTVT.

The chain combines TRBV20-1 with TRBJ1-2; D gene unclear. V was cut by 2 bases and J by 8 bases, with 9 bases left in between. Germline lookup yields CDR1 DFQATT and CDR2 SNEGSKA (reference sequence). The CDR3 runs to 11 residues. CDR3 protein: CSARHTWGYTF. In DNA form, the CDR3 reads TGCAGTGCTAGACACACCTGGGGCTACACCTTC.

This clone was recorded a few times. The V and J genes are TRBV3-1 (or the pseudogene TRBV3-2) and TRBJ2-7; unclear D gene. V was trimmed by 1 base and J by 1 base, leaving 5 bases between them. The CDR3 is 13 amino acids. Per the germline V gene, CDR1 is LGHDT and CDR2 is YNNKEL (reference sequence). The CDR3 reads CASSQGRSYEQYF. In DNA, the CDR3 is TGTGCCAGCAGCCAAGGTCGGTCCTACGAGCAGTACTTC.

V and J are TRBV5-1 and TRBJ1-1; 7 nucleotides line up with TRBD1. V dropped 4 bases and J dropped 3; count of bases not matched to a gene: 6. CDR1 is SGHRS, CDR2 YFSETQ, per germline. The CDR3 is 14 residues long. The CDR3 loop is CASSPGTVDTEAFF. The CDR3 DNA follows: TGCGCCAGCAGCCCCGGGACAGTTGACACTGAAGCTTTCTTT.

The chain links TRBV27 to TRBJ2-7, with 9 bases lining up with TRBD1. Unmatched junction bases numbered 14, after V lost 6 bases and J lost 2 bases. The V gene's germline CDR1 is MNHEY and CDR2 SMNVEV (reference sequence). The CDR3 has 17 residues. The chain's CDR3 is CASRTWATGGPTYEQYF. For the CDR3, the DNA is TGTGCCAGCAGGACTTGGGCAACAGGGGGCCCTACCTACGAGCAGTACTTC.

V usage is TRBV27 and J usage is TRBJ2-7, with 8 bases matching TRBD2. Germline CDR1 is MNHEY and CDR2 is SMNVEV (reference sequence). The trim removed 6 bases at V and 6 bases at J, leaving 7 bases unmatched. The CDR3 is made up of 13 amino acids. The CDR3 region is CASRGLEKREQYF. Here the CDR3 DNA reads TGTGCCAGCAGGGGACTAGAGAAACGCGAGCAGTACTTC.

CDR3 loop: CASSLLGGSEKLFF. CDR3 sequence (DNA): TGTGCCAGCAGCCTCCTGGGGGGGAGTGAAAAACTGTTTTTT. The chain uses TRBV7-2 and TRBJ1-4; D may be TRBD1 (5 bases). The CDR3 contains 14 residues. V was pared by 5 bases and J by 7 bases, with 14 bases between. Germline CDR1 and CDR2: SGHTA and FQGNSA. The full variable domain, its missing parts supplied by reference TRBV7-2 and TRBJ1-4, is GAGVSQSPSNKVTEKGKDVELRCDPISGHTALYWYRQSLGQGLEFLIYFQGNSAPDKSGLPSDRFSAERTGGSVSTLTIQRTQQEDSAVYLCASSLLGGSEKLFFGSGTQLSVL.

The genes are TRBV2 and TRBJ2-7; 8 nucleotides line up with TRBD1. This CDR3 has 15 amino acids. V was clipped by 5 bases and J by 0 bases; unmatched bases: 6. From germline, CDR1 is SNHLY and CDR2 FYNNEI. The CDR3: CASSPGTGLSYEQYF. The DNA for the CDR3 is TGTGCCAGCAGTCCCGGGACAGGCCTCTCCTACGAGCAGTACTTC. The entire variable domain, with the rest obtained from reference TRBV2 and TRBJ2-7, is as follows: EPEVTQTPSHQVTQMGQEVILRCVPISNHLYFYWYRQILGQKVEFLVSFYNNEISEKSEIFDDQFSVERPDGSNFTLKIRSTKLEDSAMYFCASSPGTGLSYEQYFGPGTRLTVT.

The chain joins TRBV11-3 to TRBJ2-1; a possible D gene is TRBD2 (6 bases). Germline-derived CDR1 and CDR2 are SGHNT and YENEEA. V lost 6 bases, J lost 8 bases, and 17 bases lay in between. The CDR3 is 14 residues long. The CDR3 bases are TGTGCCAGCAGTCGGGGGTGGGGTTTAGATGAGCAGTTCTTC. Translated: CASSRGWGLDEQFF.

The chain recombines TRBV9 with TRBJ1-4, with 9 bases lining up with TRBD1. Per the germline V gene, CDR1 is SGDLS and CDR2 is YYNGEE. The CDR3 runs 18 residues. V lost 2 bases, J lost 8 bases, and 16 bases stayed unmatched. CDR3 in amino acids: CASSVGQGRGVLGEKLFF. The CDR3 region has the DNA TGTGCCAGCAGCGTGGGACAGGGTCGCGGGGTATTAGGAGAAAAACTGTTTTTT.

The chain joins TRBV11-2 to TRBJ2-7, with D possibly being TRBD2 (6 bases). Trimming took off 3 bases at V and 3 bases at J, with 12 bases between the two ends. Germline-derived CDR1 and CDR2 are SGHAT and FQNNGV. This CDR3 is 14 amino acids long. The DNA of the CDR3 is TGTGCCAGCAGCTTTGACGGGACTTTCTACGAGCAGTACTTC. Protein: CASSFDGTFYEQYF.

This chain connects TRBV30 to TRBJ1-2, with no clear D. The CDR3 spans 12 residues. The germline V gene has CDR1 GTSNPN and CDR2 SVGIG (reference sequence). Trimming pared 2 bases from V and 4 bases from J, leaving 8 bases between. The chain's CDR3 is CAWSFGFYGYTF. The CDR3 nucleotides are TGTGCCTGGAGTTTCGGTTTCTATGGCTACACCTTC.

The V call is TRBV19, the J call TRBJ2-7; D not resolved. Between the trimmed V and J ends, which lost 10 bases and 2 bases, there was a span of 12 bases. From germline, CDR1 is LNHDA and CDR2 SQIVND (reference sequence). This CDR3 region has 12 residues. CDR3 coding DNA: TGTGCCACGACTGGGTCCACCTACGAGCAGTACTTC. Its protein product is CATTGSTYEQYF.

V is TRBV2 and J is TRBJ1-1; possibly TRBD1 for D (6 bases). Germline CDR1 and CDR2: SNHLY and FYNNEI. The CDR3 extends over 14 amino acids. V lost 4 bases and J 6 bases, leaving 15 bases between the germline ends. CDR3 sequence reads: CASSVNRVSPEAFF. The CDR3 DNA reads TGTGCCAGCAGTGTCAACAGGGTCTCGCCTGAAGCTTTCTTT. The full variable domain, completed using reference TRBV2 and TRBJ1-1, is EPEVTQTPSHQVTQMGQEVILRCVPISNHLYFYWYRQILGQKVEFLVSFYNNEISEKSEIFDDQFSVERPDGSNFTLKIRSTKLEDSAMYFCASSVNRVSPEAFFGQGTRLTVV.

J is TRBJ2-7 and V is TRBV7-8; 12 nucleotides match TRBD2. The junction had 7 bases not matched to a gene; V was cut back by 4 bases and J by 0 bases. Looked up from germline, CDR1 is SGHVS and CDR2 is FQNEAQ. This CDR3 region has 17 residues. CDR3 coding DNA: TGTGCCAGCAGCTCGCTAGCGGGGGGGAAACTCTCCTACGAGCAGTACTTC. Translation gives CASSSLAGGKLSYEQYF.

This clone was found a few times. The chain couples TRBV2 to TRBJ2-7; D might be TRBD2 (5 bases). The germline V and J ends were trimmed by 8 bases and 7 bases, with 15 bases remaining between them. Germline V gene data show CDR1 as SNHLY and CDR2 as FYNNEI. The CDR3 contains 12 residues. The CDR3 region is CASFQRGGEQYF. Written as DNA, the CDR3 is TGTGCCAGCTTCCAGAGAGGAGGTGAGCAGTACTTC.

The genes are TRBV5-1 and TRBJ2-7, with D uncertain. The germline V gene encodes CDR1 SGHRS and CDR2 YFSETQ. Trimming shortened V by 0 bases and J by 3 bases, and 13 bases separated the two germline ends. This CDR3 is built from 15 residues. The CDR3 sequence is CASSLGPGGLYEQYF. The CDR3 DNA sequence: TGCGCCAGCAGCTTGGGCCCTGGTGGCCTCTACGAGCAGTACTTC.

This clone has only one observation. The chain employs TRBV7-2 and TRBJ2-7; D might be TRBD2 (6 bases). V lost 1 base, J lost 2 bases, and 9 bases lay in between. CDR3 size: 14 residues. Germline CDR1 SGHTA, CDR2 FQGNSA. CDR3 in amino acids: CASSLVEGPYEQYF. The CDR3 DNA sequence: TGTGCCAGCAGCTTAGTGGAGGGCCCCTACGAGCAGTACTTC.

The sample holds one count of this clone. This chain connects TRBV14 to TRBJ2-7, with 7 nucleotides matching TRBD2. J lost 0 bases, V lost 4 bases, and 6 bases had no gene match. The germline V gene has CDR1 SGHDN and CDR2 FVKESK. This CDR3 comprises 15 residues. The CDR3 DNA follows: TGTGCCAGCAGCCCCCTTGGGGGGGGCTCCTACGAGCAGTACTTC. Its protein is CASSPLGGGSYEQYF.

The chain employs TRBV5-4 and TRBJ1-4; D ambiguous. Germline V lookup: CDR1 SGHNT, CDR2 YYREEE (reference sequence). This CDR3 has 14 amino acids. The V gene lost 0 bases and the J gene lost 4 bases, with 7 bases spanning the gap. CDR3 loop: CASSLAGNNEKLFF. The CDR3 DNA follows: TGTGCCAGCAGCTTGGCGGGGAATAATGAAAAACTGTTTTTT.

This chain joins TRBV6-5 and TRBJ2-1, with 7 bases aligning to TRBD1. After removal of 5 bases from V and 0 bases from J, the junction contained 1 base not matched to a gene. The CDR3 runs 14 residues. Germline CDR1 is MNHEY and CDR2 is SVGAGI. The CDR3 coding sequence is TGTGCCAGCAGTCGGGACAGCTCCTACAATGAGCAGTTCTTC. This codes for CASSRDSSYNEQFF.

The chain has TRBV4-1 and TRBJ1-2, with unresolved D. Trimming cost V 0 bases and J 3 bases, with 11 bases left between them. Germline CDR1 MGHRA, CDR2 YSYEKL. The CDR3 length is 15 residues. As DNA, the CDR3 is TGCGCCAGCAGCCAAGAAAGCTTTTCTGACTATGGCTACACCTTC. It is translated as CASSQESFSDYGYTF.

The chain links TRBV7-2 to TRBJ1-1, with D hard to call. V gave up 1 base and J gave up 1 base, with 7 bases separating them. CDR1 SGHTA and CDR2 FQGNSA come from the germline V gene. There are 14 residues in the CDR3. CDR3 protein: CASSLDSTNTEAFF. The CDR3 coding sequence is TGTGCCAGCAGCTTAGACAGCACGAACACTGAAGCTTTCTTT.

The V and J genes are TRBV5-5 and TRBJ1-2; tentatively, D is TRBD1 (6 bases). Germline-derived CDR1 and CDR2 are SGHKS and YYEKEE (reference sequence). Trimming shortened V by 2 bases and J by 3 bases, and 11 bases separated the two germline ends. The CDR3 loop spans 14 amino acids. The DNA of the CDR3 is TGTGCCAGCAGCTTCTACAGGGCCCACTATGGCTACACCTTC. Protein sequence: CASSFYRAHYGYTF. The whole variable domain, remainder taken from reference TRBV5-5 and TRBJ1-2, is DAGVTQSPTHLIKTRGQQVTLRCSPISGHKSVSWYQQVLGQGPQFIFQYYEKEERGRGNFPDRFSARQFPNYSSELNVNALLLGDSALYLCASSFYRAHYGYTFGSGTRLTVV.

The chain combines TRBV2 with TRBJ2-7; TRBD1 matches at 8 bases. V was clipped by 5 bases and J by 13 bases; unmatched bases: 10. This CDR3 has 12 residues. CDR1 SNHLY and CDR2 FYNNEI come from the germline V gene. The CDR3 region has the DNA TGTGCCAGCAGTTATACGCCGGGACAGGATTACTTC. It is translated as CASSYTPGQDYF. Together with reference TRBV2 and TRBJ2-7, the CDR3 gives the full variable domain: EPEVTQTPSHQVTQMGQEVILRCVPISNHLYFYWYRQILGQKVEFLVSFYNNEISEKSEIFDDQFSVERPDGSNFTLKIRSTKLEDSAMYFCASSYTPGQDYFGPGTRLTVT.

The chain carries TRBV7-6 and TRBJ2-2; possible D gene TRBD2, 6 bases. V was clipped by 5 bases and J by 0 bases, with 19 bases between them. This CDR3 spans 18 amino acids. Germline values: CDR1 SGHVS, CDR2 FNYEAQ. This chain's CDR3 is CASSAEGTVASNTGELFF. The CDR3, as DNA: TGTGCCAGCAGCGCCGAAGGGACTGTAGCATCGAACACCGGGGAGCTGTTTTTT.

The V and J genes are TRBV4-1 and TRBJ2-7; a weak D match, TRBD2 (5 bases). The CDR3 loop spans 13 amino acids. CDR1 MGHRA and CDR2 YSYEKL come from the germline V gene. Trimming took off 4 bases at V and 6 bases at J, with 13 bases between the two ends. DNA of the CDR3: TGCGCCAGCAGCCTTGAGCCGGGGTCCGAGCAGTACTTC. This codes for CASSLEPGSEQYF.